The TCR beta chain described here comes from a study of blood T cell repertoires in COVID-19. As for the study in general: From the United States, Italy and Spain came samples of acute and convalescent COVID-19. Sources were T cells, B-cell-depleted T cells, or PBMCs; the material itself was cDNA or gDNA.

Germline V gene sequence: CDR1 SQVTM, CDR2 ANQGSEA. The CDR3 totals 10 residues. V lost 7 bases, J lost 4 bases, and 6 bases lay in between. A few counts support this clone. Other nucleotide sequences from this sample produce the same CDR3. The assay was immunoSEQ multiplex PCR, and TCRdb's table has in-frame clones only and misses some. The table records approximately 110,000 clones, roughly 80% of them present only once. Sequencing used peripheral blood. The sequence was collected from a man aged 50-60 years with acute or convalescent COVID-19. The chain links TRBV29-1 to TRBJ2-3, with a weak D call TRBD2 (5 bases). The DNA of the CDR3 is TGCAGCGCCGGGGCAGATACGCAGTATTTT. Encoded protein: CSAGADTQYF.